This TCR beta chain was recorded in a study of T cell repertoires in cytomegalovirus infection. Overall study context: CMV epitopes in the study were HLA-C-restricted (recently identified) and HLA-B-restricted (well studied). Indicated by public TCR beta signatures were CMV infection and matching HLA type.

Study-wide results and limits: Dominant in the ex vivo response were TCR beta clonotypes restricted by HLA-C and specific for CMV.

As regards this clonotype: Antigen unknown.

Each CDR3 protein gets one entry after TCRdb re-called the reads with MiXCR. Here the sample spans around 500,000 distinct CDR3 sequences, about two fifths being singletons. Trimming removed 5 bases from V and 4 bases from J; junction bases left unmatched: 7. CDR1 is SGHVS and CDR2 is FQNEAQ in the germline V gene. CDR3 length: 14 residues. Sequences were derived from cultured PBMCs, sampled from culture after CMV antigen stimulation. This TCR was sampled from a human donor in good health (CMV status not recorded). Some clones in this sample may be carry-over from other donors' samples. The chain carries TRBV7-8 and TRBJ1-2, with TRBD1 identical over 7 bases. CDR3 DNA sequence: TGTGCCAGCAGCCGAAGGGGGCGCGTCTATGGCTACACCTTC. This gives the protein CASSRRGRVYGYTF. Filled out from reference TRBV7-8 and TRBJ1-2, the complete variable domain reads GAGVSQSPRYKVAKRGQDVALRCDPISGHVSLFWYQQALGQGPEFLTYFQNEAQLDKSGLPSDRFFAERPEGSVSTLKIQRTQQEDSAVYLCASSRRGRVYGYTFGSGTRLTVV.